These 31 T cell receptor beta chains share one sample of origin, sequenced in a study of blood T cell repertoires in COVID-19. Repertoires were generated with immunoSEQ multiplex PCR, while TCRdb's copy carries only in-frame clones and drops some. The table lists roughly 300,000 clones, more than 90% of them singletons. Source material: PBMCs or T cells enriched from blood (not recorded which). These receptors came from a woman between 25 and 40 years old who had recovered from COVID-19.

The V call is TRBV5-1, the J call TRBJ1-6; 7 nucleotides line up with TRBD1. This CDR3 spans 14 amino acids. CDR1 and CDR2 from the germline V gene are SGHRS and YFSETQ. The trim removed 0 bases at V and 6 bases at J, leaving 0 bases unmatched. DNA of the CDR3: TGCGCCAGCAGCTTGGACAGGGGTAATTCACCCCTCCACTTT. Residues: CASSLDRGNSPLHF.

This clone was seen just once. The chain couples TRBV5-1 to TRBJ1-5; D gene unclear. Germline CDR1 reads SGHRS; CDR2 reads YFSETQ. The V and J ends lost 4 bases and 2 bases respectively, with 16 bases between them. This CDR3 contains 16 residues. The CDR3 loop is CASSPGSPQGNQPQHF. The CDR3 region has the DNA TGCGCCAGCAGCCCGGGATCCCCCCAGGGCAATCAGCCCCAGCATTTT.

The V gene is TRBV29-1, the J gene TRBJ1-1, with unresolved D. This CDR3 has 13 amino acids. Germline lookup yields CDR1 SQVTM and CDR2 ANQGSEA. Trimming pared 4 bases from V and 1 base from J, leaving 10 bases between. DNA for the CDR3: TGCAGCGTTGCCCTTACAGAGAACACTGAAGCTTTCTTT. Protein sequence: CSVALTENTEAFF.

This rearrangement joins TRBV11-2 to TRBJ2-2; 7 nucleotides line up with TRBD1. CDR1 and CDR2 from the germline V gene are SGHAT and FQNNGV. The CDR3 is 13 amino acids. After removal of 6 bases from V and 6 bases from J, the junction contained 4 bases not matched to a gene. DNA for the CDR3: TGTGCCAGCAGGGAGACAGGGCCCGGGGAGCTGTTTTTT. Protein: CASRETGPGELFF.

The chain links TRBV29-1 to TRBJ2-7; maybe TRBD1 (7 bases). Germline loops: CDR1 SQVTM, CDR2 ANQGSEA. The CDR3 runs to 14 residues. Trimming took off 4 bases at V and 0 bases at J, with 13 bases between the two ends. CDR3 region: CSVAGQTSSYEQYF. The DNA for the CDR3 is TGCAGCGTTGCGGGACAGACTAGCTCCTACGAGCAGTACTTC.

The chain is built from TRBV9 and TRBJ1-3; 7 nucleotides agree with TRBD1. J lost 2 bases, V lost 4 bases, and 3 bases had no gene match. Germline V CDR1 and CDR2: SGDLS, YYNGEE. The CDR3 covers 14 residues. The CDR3 DNA reads TGTGCCAGCAGCCAGGGACAGCCTGGAAACACCATATATTTT. Its translation: CASSQGQPGNTIYF.

The rearrangement joins TRBV14 to TRBJ2-2; 10 nucleotides match TRBD2. V shed 6 bases, J shed 6 bases, and the junction held 7 bases outside the gene matches. This CDR3 is 15 amino acids long. Per the germline V gene, CDR1 is SGHDN and CDR2 is FVKESK. The CDR3: CASRQTSGSSGELFF. Written as DNA, the CDR3 is TGTGCCAGCAGGCAGACTAGCGGGTCCTCCGGGGAGCTGTTTTTT. Supplemented by reference TRBV14 and TRBJ2-2, the full variable domain reads EAGVTQFPSHSVIEKGQTVTLRCDPISGHDNLYWYRRVMGKEIKFLLHFVKESKQDESGMPNNRFLAERTGGTYSTLKVQPAELEDSGVYFCASRQTSGSSGELFFGEGSRLTVL.

The rearrangement joins TRBV28 to TRBJ2-1, with TRBD2 identical over 11 bases. Losses at the gene ends were 8 bases for V and 2 bases for J; bases not matched to a gene: 5. The CDR3 covers 15 residues. Per the germline V gene, CDR1 is MDHEN and CDR2 is SYDVKM. The CDR3 loop is CASGSSGGAYNEQFF. In nucleotides, the CDR3 is TGTGCCAGCGGGAGTAGCGGGGGGGCCTACAATGAGCAGTTCTTC.

The chain combines TRBV7-2 with TRBJ2-3, with 7 bases identical to TRBD2. After removal of 1 base from V and 6 bases from J, the junction contained 7 bases not matched to a gene. Per germline, CDR1 SGHTA and CDR2 FQGNSA. The CDR3 runs to 15 residues. DNA for the CDR3: TGTGCCAGCAGCTTAGTGGCGGGAGATTCTGATACGCAGTATTTT. It yields the protein CASSLVAGDSDTQYF.

DNA for the CDR3: TGTGCCTGGAATCTGGGTTCGACTTATGGCTACACCTTC. It is translated as CAWNLGSTYGYTF. The V and J genes are TRBV30 and TRBJ1-2; D remains ambiguous. The germline V and J ends were trimmed by 4 bases and 5 bases, with 14 bases remaining between them. The CDR3 loop spans 13 amino acids. Germline V gives CDR1 GTSNPN, CDR2 SVGIG (reference sequence).

This sequence joins TRBV19 and TRBJ2-7; TRBD2 matches 11 bases. V lost 5 bases and J lost 0; bases outside the gene matches: 6. The CDR3 contains 16 residues. Germline V gene data show CDR1 as LNHDA and CDR2 as SQIVND (reference sequence). The CDR3 sequence is CASSDGTSGISYEQYF. The CDR3 DNA reads TGTGCCAGTAGTGATGGGACTAGCGGAATCTCCTACGAGCAGTACTTC.

The J gene is TRBJ1-1, the V gene TRBV5-1; D is uncertain. V gave up 2 bases and J gave up 1 base, with 9 bases separating them. Per germline, CDR1 SGHRS and CDR2 YFSETQ. The CDR3 loop spans 14 amino acids. The CDR3 loop is CASSFNPGNTEAFF. CDR3 DNA: TGCGCCAGCAGCTTTAACCCCGGGAACACTGAAGCTTTCTTT.

The genes are TRBV3-1 (or the pseudogene TRBV3-2) and TRBJ2-2, with 11 bases fitting TRBD2. V shed 4 bases and J 0 bases; nucleotides not matched to a gene: 10. The CDR3 has 19 amino acids. CDR1 and CDR2 from the germline V gene are LGHDT and YNNKEL (reference sequence). As DNA, the CDR3 is TGTGCCAGCAGCCCCTATTTCGGGACTAGCGGATCGAACACCGGGGAGCTGTTTTTT. This codes for CASSPYFGTSGSNTGELFF.

J is TRBJ2-7 and V is TRBV5-1; TRBD1 matches at 8 bases. CDR1 and CDR2 from the germline V gene are SGHRS and YFSETQ. The CDR3 consists of 13 residues. V lost 1 base and J lost 6; bases outside the gene matches: 3. In DNA form, the CDR3 reads TGCGCCAGCAGCTTGCAGGGGGCGAGCGAGCAGTACTTC. It encodes CASSLQGASEQYF.

The chain is built from TRBV2 and TRBJ1-5, with no clear D. Germline loops: CDR1 SNHLY, CDR2 FYNNEI. The CDR3 contains 13 residues. The V end lost 7 bases, the J end lost 4 bases, and 11 bases lay between the germline ends. Here the CDR3 reads CASIQSPNQPQHF. CDR3 in DNA: TGTGCCAGCATACAGTCCCCTAATCAGCCCCAGCATTTT.

This sequence joins TRBV9 and TRBJ2-6; perhaps TRBD2 as D (5 bases). The CDR3 sequence is 15 residues long. The ends were cut back, 0 bases at V and 1 base at J, with 5 bases in the middle. Germline CDR1 reads SGDLS; CDR2 reads YYNGEE. CDR3 in amino acids: CASSVAGSGANVLTF. For the CDR3, the DNA is TGTGCCAGCAGCGTAGCGGGGTCTGGGGCCAACGTCCTGACTTTC.

This chain connects TRBV11-2 to TRBJ2-3, with D maybe TRBD2 (5 bases). Trimming cost V 5 bases and J 2 bases, with 17 bases left between them. The CDR3 is 16 amino acids. Per the germline V gene, CDR1 is SGHAT and CDR2 is FQNNGV. The CDR3 here is CASSRDRGLVTDTQYF. In nucleotides, the CDR3 is TGTGCCAGCAGCAGGGATCGAGGACTTGTCACAGATACGCAGTATTTT.

The chain uses TRBV7-3 and TRBJ2-3; 13 bases line up with TRBD2. The CDR3 consists of 16 residues. Germline V gives CDR1 SGHTA, CDR2 FQGTGA. The V segment lost 5 bases and the J segment 6 bases; nucleotides outside the gene matches: 8. The CDR3 sequence: CASSPGTSGTRDTQYF. DNA for the CDR3: TGTGCCAGCAGCCCCGGGACTAGCGGGACTAGGGATACGCAGTATTTT.

The gene calls are TRBV14 and TRBJ2-2, with D tentatively TRBD1 (6 bases). This CDR3 region has 14 residues. V lost 6 bases, J lost 1 base, and 9 bases lay in between. Germline V gives CDR1 SGHDN, CDR2 FVKESK. The CDR3 is CASRPTGNTGELFF. The CDR3 region has the DNA TGTGCCAGCAGGCCGACAGGGAACACCGGGGAGCTGTTTTTT.

The V and J genes are TRBV9 and TRBJ2-1, with 7 bases lining up with TRBD2. The CDR3 covers 14 residues. The germline V gene encodes CDR1 SGDLS and CDR2 YYNGEE. Trimming at V came to 0 bases and at J to 9 bases, leaving 6 bases not matched to a gene. This CDR3 reads CASSVVSGNSEQFF. CDR3 DNA: TGTGCCAGCAGCGTAGTCAGCGGGAATAGTGAGCAGTTCTTC.

The chain has TRBV27 and TRBJ1-2; D is unclear. The CDR3 totals 14 residues. The V gene lost 6 bases and the J gene lost 1 base, with 12 bases spanning the gap. Germline CDR1 and CDR2: MNHEY and SMNVEV (reference sequence). The CDR3 sequence: CASSAPGINYGYTF. CDR3 nucleotide sequence: TGTGCCAGCAGCGCCCCGGGGATTAACTATGGCTACACCTTC.

The CDR3 nucleotides are TGTGCCAGTAGTATTGGGACAGGCAGTCGCGAGACCCAGTACTTC. Its translation: CASSIGTGSRETQYF. The chain is built from TRBV19 and TRBJ2-5; 8 bases are a match to TRBD1. The J segment lost 5 bases and the V segment lost 3 bases, leaving 8 bases of the junction unmatched. This CDR3 is 15 amino acids long. Germline CDR1 and CDR2: LNHDA and SQIVND (reference sequence).

The chain links TRBV29-1 to TRBJ2-7, with 10 bases identical to TRBD1. Trimming cost V 5 bases and J 4 bases; bases outside gene matches: 11. CDR1 and CDR2 (germline): SQVTM, ANQGSEA. The CDR3 sequence is 15 residues long. Written as DNA, the CDR3 is TGCAGCGTTATCCGGGACAGGGGACCACCATACGAGCAGTACTTC. Protein: CSVIRDRGPPYEQYF.

This clone was detected once. This chain joins TRBV28 and TRBJ2-7; the D is unclear. Trimming cost V 6 bases and J 0 bases, with 6 bases left between them. Germline V gene sequence: CDR1 MDHEN, CDR2 SYDVKM. The CDR3 runs 12 residues. The CDR3 region has the DNA TGTGCCAGCAGAGTGAGCTCCTACGAGCAGTACTTC. Amino acid sequence: CASRVSSYEQYF.

The J gene is TRBJ2-5, the V gene TRBV7-2; the D gene is possibly TRBD2 (5 bases). Germline lookup yields CDR1 SGHTA and CDR2 FQGNSA. V was shortened by 7 bases and J by 4 bases, with 19 bases between the two germline ends. The length of the CDR3 is 15 residues. CDR3 region: CASTPPGTYGETQYF. CDR3 DNA sequence: TGTGCCAGCACCCCGCCGGGAACTTACGGAGAGACCCAGTACTTC.

This sequence joins TRBV4-2 and TRBJ2-3; TRBD2 agrees at 8 bases. The CDR3 is 17 residues long. V was clipped by 2 bases and J by 5 bases; unmatched bases: 12. Per the germline V gene, CDR1 is LGHNA and CDR2 is YNFKEQ. The CDR3 DNA reads as TGTGCCAGCAGCCAACCAAATGGGGCGGGGGGCGGAGATACGCAGTATTTT. Translation: CASSQPNGAGGGDTQYF.

The rearrangement links TRBV13 to TRBJ2-7; 14 bases line up with TRBD2. V lost 5 bases, J lost 6 bases, and 9 bases stayed unmatched. This CDR3 has 16 residues. Germline lookup yields CDR1 PRHDT and CDR2 FYEKMQ (reference sequence). CDR3: CASSLGLAGGEGEQYF. CDR3 DNA: TGTGCCAGCAGCCTCGGACTAGCGGGAGGAGAAGGCGAGCAGTACTTC.

The J gene is TRBJ2-3, the V gene TRBV4-1, with 7 positions matching TRBD1. This CDR3 is built from 14 residues. After removal of 4 bases from V and 4 bases from J, the junction contained 5 bases not matched to a gene. CDR1 is MGHRA and CDR2 is YSYEKL in the germline V gene. The CDR3 loop reads CASSPTGAADTQYF. DNA for the CDR3: TGCGCCAGCAGCCCTACAGGGGCGGCAGATACGCAGTATTTT.

The chain recombines TRBV24-1 with TRBJ2-3; TRBD2 matches 9 bases. The CDR3 extends over 16 amino acids. The V gene's germline CDR1 is KGHDR and CDR2 SFDVKD. V shed 4 bases, J shed 0 bases, and the junction held 4 bases outside the gene matches. Written as DNA, the CDR3 is TGTGCCACCAGTGACGGCCTAGCGGGAAGCACAGATACGCAGTATTTT. This codes for CATSDGLAGSTDTQYF.

The gene calls are TRBV7-9 and TRBJ1-1, with 7 bases lining up with TRBD1. The germline gives CDR1 SEHNR, CDR2 FQNEAQ (reference sequence). The CDR3 has 14 residues. The V gene end was trimmed by 5 bases and the J gene end by 4 bases; junction bases not matched to a gene: 7. In DNA, the CDR3 is TGTGCCAGCAGCCACAGGGGTACGAGCACTGAAGCTTTCTTT. It encodes CASSHRGTSTEAFF.

The CDR3 region is CASSPRQGKYEQYF. The CDR3 DNA is TGTGCCAGCTCACCAAGACAGGGAAAGTACGAGCAGTACTTC. V is TRBV18 and J is TRBJ2-7, with TRBD1 identical over 7 bases. The V and J ends lost 2 bases and 4 bases, in that order; junction bases with no gene match: 5. This CDR3 is built from 14 residues. Germline V gene lookup returns CDR1 KGHSH and CDR2 LQKENI.